These T cell receptor beta chains were read from a single sample in a study of T cell repertoires in cytomegalovirus infection. No cognate antigen is known for these TCRs. TCRdb re-derived calls from the reads in MiXCR, one entry per CDR3 protein. The data contain hundreds of thousands of distinct CDR3 sequences, roughly 31% of them singletons. This sample comprised cultured CD8+ T cells from PBMCs, obtained from culture after CMV antigen stimulation. These receptor sequences come from a human donor in good health (CMV status not recorded). Some clones in this sample may be carry-over from other donors' samples. The CDR3 runs from the conserved cysteine through the conserved F or W. Fields, in order: J gene, clone size, D gene, V gene, CDR3 DNA, CDR3 protein. D genes are given only for firm matches. The size field is filled for only some rows; it gives once, few, many or a size class.

J gene: TRBJ2-4
clone size: once
D gene: TRBD2
V gene: TRBV20-1
CDR3 DNA: TGCAGTGCTAGAGATCTTTGGTCTAGCGGGGGGCCAAACATTCAGTACTTC
CDR3 protein: CSARDLWSSGGPNIQYF

J gene: TRBJ2-1
clone size: .
D gene: .
V gene: TRBV4-1
CDR3 DNA: TGCGCCAGCAGCCAATACGACAGTTACAATGAGCAGTTCTTC
CDR3 protein: CASSQYDSYNEQFF

J gene: TRBJ2-3
clone size: few
D gene: TRBD1
V gene: TRBV9
CDR3 DNA: TGTGCCAGCAGCGTCCTACCGGGACAGGGACTAACAGATACGCAGTATTTT
CDR3 protein: CASSVLPGQGLTDTQYF

J gene: TRBJ1-1
clone size: .
D gene: .
V gene: TRBV19
CDR3 DNA: TGTGCCCCTCTGGAAGGGGCGATGAACACTGAAGCTTTCTTT
CDR3 protein: CAPLEGAMNTEAFF

J gene: TRBJ2-3
clone size: many
D gene: TRBD1
V gene: TRBV7-9
CDR3 DNA: TGTGCCAGCAGCCGCCGGGACAGGGCCTACCGTAAAACCACAGATACGCAGTATTTT
CDR3 protein: CASSRRDRAYRKTTDTQYF

J gene: TRBJ1-1
clone size: .
D gene: .
V gene: TRBV6-2/TRBV6-3
CDR3 DNA: TGTGCCAGCAGTTATGGCGGAGCAGGGTCGAACACTGAAGCTTTCTTT
CDR3 protein: CASSYGGAGSNTEAFF

J gene: TRBJ2-1
clone size: few
D gene: .
V gene: TRBV7-9
CDR3 DNA: TGTGCCAGCAGGGGGGCCGGGAGCCCCAATGAGCAGTTCTTC
CDR3 protein: CASRGAGSPNEQFF

J gene: TRBJ1-2
clone size: .
D gene: TRBD1
V gene: TRBV4-1
CDR3 DNA: TGCGCCAGCAGCCTAATCGGGACAGGGACCATCTATGGCTACACCTTC
CDR3 protein: CASSLIGTGTIYGYTF

J gene: TRBJ2-3
clone size: .
D gene: .
V gene: TRBV6-1
CDR3 DNA: TGTGCCAGCAGTGGCTTGGGGGCAGATACGCAGTATTTT
CDR3 protein: CASSGLGADTQYF

J gene: TRBJ1-2
clone size: .
D gene: TRBD1
V gene: TRBV27
CDR3 DNA: TGTGCCAGCAGTTTACGTGGGGACAGGCTTCTCTATGGCTACACCTTC
CDR3 protein: CASSLRGDRLLYGYTF

J gene: TRBJ2-2
clone size: few
D gene: TRBD2
V gene: TRBV12-3/TRBV12-4
CDR3 DNA: TGTGCCAGCAGAGCGGGAGGGGCCGGGGAGCTGTTTTTT
CDR3 protein: CASRAGGAGELFF

J gene: TRBJ2-5
clone size: many
D gene: .
V gene: TRBV7-2
CDR3 DNA: TGTGCCAGCAGCTTAGTGGCAACGGTCAACCAAGAGACCCAGTACTTC
CDR3 protein: CASSLVATVNQETQYF

J gene: TRBJ1-1
clone size: .
D gene: .
V gene: TRBV5-4
CDR3 DNA: TGTGCCAGCAGCACGGACCTCCCCACCATCACTGAAGCTTTCTTT
CDR3 protein: CASSTDLPTITEAFF

J gene: TRBJ2-3
clone size: .
D gene: TRBD1
V gene: TRBV5-4
CDR3 DNA: TGTGCCAGCAGCCCACAGGGGGCTACAGATACGCAGTATTTT
CDR3 protein: CASSPQGATDTQYF

J gene: TRBJ1-2
clone size: few
D gene: .
V gene: TRBV27
CDR3 DNA: TGTGCCAGCAGTTTTGGTGGAGGGGGGTACTATGGCTACACCTTC
CDR3 protein: CASSFGGGGYYGYTF

J gene: TRBJ1-1
clone size: .
D gene: .
V gene: TRBV11-1
CDR3 DNA: TGTTCCAGCAGCTTAGATGGCCAGGGCCAAGATGAAGCTTTCTTT
CDR3 protein: CSSSLDGQGQDEAFF

J gene: TRBJ1-3
clone size: many
D gene: TRBD1
V gene: TRBV12-3/TRBV12-4
CDR3 DNA: TGTGCCAGCAACCCAACAGGGGTCGGAAACACCATATATTTT
CDR3 protein: CASNPTGVGNTIYF

J gene: TRBJ1-1
clone size: .
D gene: .
V gene: TRBV7-4
CDR3 DNA: TGTGCCAGCAGGCCCCTATTGGACACTGAAGCTTTCTTT
CDR3 protein: CASRPLLDTEAFF

J gene: TRBJ1-4
clone size: .
D gene: TRBD1
V gene: TRBV6-5
CDR3 DNA: TGTGCCAGCAGTTTCCAACAGGGGGGCGAGGAAGAAAAACTGTTTTTT
CDR3 protein: CASSFQQGGEEEKLFF

J gene: TRBJ2-1
clone size: many
D gene: .
V gene: TRBV12-3/TRBV12-4
CDR3 DNA: TGTGCCAGCATCGCTGATAGCTCCTACAATGAGCAGTTCTTC
CDR3 protein: CASIADSSYNEQFF

J gene: TRBJ2-1
clone size: .
D gene: TRBD2
V gene: TRBV7-9
CDR3 DNA: TGTGCCAGCAGCTTAGGAGGCCTTATTCGGGGGGTATACAATGAGCAGTTCTTC
CDR3 protein: CASSLGGLIRGVYNEQFF

J gene: TRBJ2-5
clone size: few
D gene: TRBD2
V gene: TRBV6-1
CDR3 DNA: TGTGCCAGCAGTGATGAAGCCCGGTTAGCGGGCAGGGAGACCCAGTACTTC
CDR3 protein: CASSDEARLAGRETQYF

J gene: TRBJ2-5
clone size: .
D gene: .
V gene: TRBV5-1
CDR3 DNA: TGCGCCAGCAGCCCAGCGTCCGCGTACCAAGAGACCCAGTACTTC
CDR3 protein: CASSPASAYQETQYF

J gene: TRBJ1-2
clone size: .
D gene: .
V gene: TRBV5-4
CDR3 DNA: TGTGCCAGCAGTTCACCGGGCGACATACTCCACGGGGGCTACACCTTC
CDR3 protein: CASSSPGDILHGGYTF

J gene: TRBJ2-6
clone size: few
D gene: TRBD1
V gene: TRBV27
CDR3 DNA: TGTGCCAGCAGTCTCACGGGACAGGTTTTCTCTGGGGCCAACGTCCTGACTTTC
CDR3 protein: CASSLTGQVFSGANVLTF

J gene: TRBJ2-1
clone size: .
D gene: .
V gene: TRBV10-3
CDR3 DNA: TGTGCCACATCTCCGGTGACCGAGAGCTCCTACAATGAGCAGTTCTTC
CDR3 protein: CATSPVTESSYNEQFF

J gene: TRBJ1-2
clone size: .
D gene: TRBD1
V gene: TRBV20-1
CDR3 DNA: TGCAGTGCTAGAGATCGGGACAGGGTTAGGTATGGCTACACCTTC
CDR3 protein: CSARDRDRVRYGYTF

J gene: TRBJ2-7
clone size: .
D gene: TRBD2
V gene: TRBV19
CDR3 DNA: TGTGCCAGTAGCCGGGACTATATCACCGAGCAGTACTTC
CDR3 protein: CASSRDYITEQYF

J gene: TRBJ1-2
clone size: few
D gene: .
V gene: TRBV6-1
CDR3 DNA: TGTGCCAGCAGTTACCACCCACAAACCTATGGCTACACCTTC
CDR3 protein: CASSYHPQTYGYTF

J gene: TRBJ2-5
clone size: few
D gene: TRBD1
V gene: TRBV11-2
CDR3 DNA: TGTGCCAGCAGGAGACCGGACAGGGGAGAGACCCAGTACTTC
CDR3 protein: CASRRPDRGETQYF

J gene: TRBJ2-5
clone size: .
D gene: TRBD2
V gene: TRBV2
CDR3 DNA: TGTGCCAGCAGCCTAGCGGGGCCCAAGACCCAGTACTTC
CDR3 protein: CASSLAGPKTQYF